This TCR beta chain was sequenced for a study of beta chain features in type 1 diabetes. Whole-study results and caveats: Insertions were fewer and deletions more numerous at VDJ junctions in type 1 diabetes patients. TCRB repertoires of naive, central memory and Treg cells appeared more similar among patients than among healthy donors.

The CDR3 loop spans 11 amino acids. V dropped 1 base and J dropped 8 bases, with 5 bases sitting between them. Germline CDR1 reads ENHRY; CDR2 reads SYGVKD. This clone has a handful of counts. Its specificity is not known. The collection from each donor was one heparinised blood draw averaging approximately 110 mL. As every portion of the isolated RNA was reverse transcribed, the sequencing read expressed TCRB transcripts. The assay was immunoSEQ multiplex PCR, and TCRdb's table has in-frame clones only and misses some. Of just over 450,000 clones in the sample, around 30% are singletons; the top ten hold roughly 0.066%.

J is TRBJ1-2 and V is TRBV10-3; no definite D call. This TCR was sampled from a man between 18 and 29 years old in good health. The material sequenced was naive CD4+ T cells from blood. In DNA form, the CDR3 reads TGTGCCATCAGTGAGTTCAGCGGCTACACCTTC. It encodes CAISEFSGYTF.